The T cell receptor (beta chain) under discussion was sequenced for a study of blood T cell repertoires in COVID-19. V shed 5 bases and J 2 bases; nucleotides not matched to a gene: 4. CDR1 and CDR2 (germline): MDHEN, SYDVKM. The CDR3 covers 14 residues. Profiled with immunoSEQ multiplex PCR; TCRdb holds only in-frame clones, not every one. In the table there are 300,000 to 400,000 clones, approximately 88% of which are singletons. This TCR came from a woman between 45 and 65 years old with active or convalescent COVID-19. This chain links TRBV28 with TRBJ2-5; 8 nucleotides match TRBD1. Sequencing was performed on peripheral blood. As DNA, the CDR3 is TGTGCCAGCAGTCGGGACAGGAGGCAAGAGACCCAGTACTTC. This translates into CASSRDRRQETQYF.